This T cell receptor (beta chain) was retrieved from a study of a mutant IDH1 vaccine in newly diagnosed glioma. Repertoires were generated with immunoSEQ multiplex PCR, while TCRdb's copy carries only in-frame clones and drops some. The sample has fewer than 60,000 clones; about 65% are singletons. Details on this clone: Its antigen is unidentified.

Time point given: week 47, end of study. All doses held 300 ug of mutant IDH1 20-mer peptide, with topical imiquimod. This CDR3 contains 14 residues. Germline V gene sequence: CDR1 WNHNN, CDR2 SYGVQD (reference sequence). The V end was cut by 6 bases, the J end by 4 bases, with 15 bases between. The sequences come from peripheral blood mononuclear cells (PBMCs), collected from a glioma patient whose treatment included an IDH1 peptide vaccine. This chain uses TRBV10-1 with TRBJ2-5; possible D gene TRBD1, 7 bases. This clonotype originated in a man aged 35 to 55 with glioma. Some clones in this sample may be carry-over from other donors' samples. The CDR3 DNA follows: TGCGCCAGCAGCCCAGGGGGGCTCCCAGAGACCCAGTACTTC. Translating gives CASSPGGLPETQYF.